This T cell receptor beta chain is from a study of blood T cell repertoires in COVID-19. Across the study: Material from acute and convalescent COVID-19 was sourced from the United States, Italy and Spain. From T cells, B-cell-depleted T cells, or PBMCs came the material, which was cDNA or gDNA.

Per the authors' pipeline: The assay estimated nucleated cells by amplifying reference gene primers. Method: immunoSEQ multiplex PCR; TCRdb's copy keeps in-frame clones and lacks some. V, J and clone size reflect that table, while D and trimming were determined from the DNA. The sample carries approximately 200,000 clones, 80% to 90% recorded once. V shed 1 base and J shed 5 bases, with 6 bases lying between them. The CDR3 is 14 amino acids. CDR1 and CDR2 from the germline V gene are LNHDA and SQIVND (reference sequence). The specimen was peripheral blood. This chain links TRBV19 with TRBJ1-6, with a tentative D call TRBD1 (5 bases). This receptor was taken from a man aged 25 to 45 with acute or convalescent COVID-19. The CDR3 region has the DNA TGTGCCAGTAGTATAGCAGGGCATAATTCACCCCTCCACTTT. Protein product: CASSIAGHNSPLHF.